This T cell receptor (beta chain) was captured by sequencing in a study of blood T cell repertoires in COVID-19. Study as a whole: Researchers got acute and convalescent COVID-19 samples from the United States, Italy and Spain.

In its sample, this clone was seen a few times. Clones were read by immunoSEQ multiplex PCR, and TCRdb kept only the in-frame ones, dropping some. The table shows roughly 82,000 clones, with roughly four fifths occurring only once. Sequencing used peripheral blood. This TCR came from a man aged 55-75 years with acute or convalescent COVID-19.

In DNA form, the CDR3 reads TGCGCCAGCAGCCGGACACCTCCTACTGAAGCTTTCTTT. This codes for CASSRTPPTEAFF. The rearrangement joins TRBV4-1 to TRBJ1-1, with D possibly TRBD1 on 5 matching bases. Germline V CDR1 and CDR2: MGHRA, YSYEKL. V was clipped by 4 bases and J by 5 bases, with 11 bases between them. The CDR3 runs to 13 residues.